This is a list of T cell receptor beta chains from one sample in a study of long-term antiretroviral therapy in people with HIV. The protocol was immunoSEQ multiplex PCR, while the TCRdb copy is restricted to in-frame clones and leaves out a portion. The sample shows 20,000 to 25,000 clones, more than 70% of them seen only once. Sequences were derived from unsorted PBMCs, sampled 1.3 years after starting antiretroviral therapy. All receptors derive from a man aged 55 to 70 with HIV. CDR3s include the opening cysteine and the closing phenylalanine or tryptophan. The order of the fields is V gene, D gene, clone size, J gene, CDR3 protein, CDR3 DNA. D genes are given only for firm matches. Expanded clones get a size class; other rows say once, few or many, or leave the size out.

>TRBV7-6|.|.|TRBJ2-1
CASSLGSPALNEQFF
TGTGCCAGCAGCTTAGGATCTCCAGCGCTTAATGAGCAGTTCTTC
>TRBV15|.|.|TRBJ1-4
CATSRDSEKLFF
TGTGCCACCAGCAGAGACTCTGAAAAACTGTTTTTT
>TRBV6-5|.|.|TRBJ1-1
CASSWGAGTEAFF
TGTGCCAGCAGTTGGGGGGCGGGCACTGAAGCTTTCTTT
>TRBV5-4|.|once|TRBJ2-1
CASSLGGAGYNEQFF
TGTGCCAGCAGCTTGGGGGGGGCCGGCTACAATGAGCAGTTCTTC
>TRBV5-1|TRBD1|once|TRBJ2-7
CASSFGDGTGSSEQYF
TGCGCCAGCAGCTTTGGGGACGGGACAGGGTCTTCCGAGCAGTACTTC
>TRBV18|.|.|TRBJ1-1
CASSPQKNWAFF
TGTGCCAGCTCACCACAAAAGAATTGGGCTTTCTTT
>TRBV6-5|TRBD2|.|TRBJ2-1
CASMRASGGNEQFF
TGTGCCAGCATGCGGGCTAGCGGGGGCAATGAGCAGTTCTTC
>TRBV27|.|.|TRBJ2-7
CASSGRTKASYEQYF
TGTGCCAGCAGTGGAAGGACAAAGGCCTCCTACGAGCAGTACTTC
>TRBV7-9|TRBD2|.|TRBJ2-7
CASSLRGRGRYEQYF
TGTGCCAGCAGCTTAAGGGGTCGCGGGAGGTACGAGCAGTACTTC
>TRBV15|TRBD2|.|TRBJ2-2
CATSGRIAGGPGELFF
TGTGCCACCAGCGGCAGGATAGCGGGGGGGCCCGGGGAGCTGTTTTTT
>TRBV6-1|TRBD1|.|TRBJ2-7
CASREGAASYEQYF
TGTGCCAGCAGAGAGGGGGCAGCTTCCTACGAGCAGTACTTC
>TRBV25-1|.|.|TRBJ1-1
CASSEYSDSHTEAFF
TGTGCCAGCAGTGAATACTCGGACAGTCACACTGAAGCTTTCTTT
>TRBV28|TRBD2|.|TRBJ2-7
CASSETSGGHLGEQYF
TGTGCCAGCAGTGAAACTAGCGGGGGGCACCTCGGCGAGCAGTACTTC
>TRBV18|TRBD2|.|TRBJ2-7
CASSPESGRRYEQYF
TGTGCCAGCTCACCAGAGAGCGGGAGAAGGTACGAGCAGTACTTC
>TRBV5-1|.|.|TRBJ1-1
CASSPGSGDTEAFF
TGCGCCAGCAGCCCAGGGAGTGGTGACACTGAAGCTTTCTTT
>TRBV19|.|.|TRBJ1-6
CASTTTRPGSPLHF
TGTGCCAGTACAACGACCCGACCGGGTTCACCCCTCCACTTT
>TRBV5-1|.|.|TRBJ2-7
CASSIGAVSNEQYF
TGCGCCAGCAGCATTGGGGCCGTTTCAAACGAGCAGTACTTC
>TRBV27|.|once|TRBJ1-2
CASSSRLGDYGYTF
TGTGCCAGCAGTTCCCGACTGGGCGACTATGGCTACACCTTC
>TRBV5-1|TRBD2|.|TRBJ2-1
CASSYVMAGGNEQFF
TGCGCCAGCAGCTACGTGATGGCGGGAGGAAATGAGCAGTTCTTC
>TRBV6-1|TRBD2|.|TRBJ2-2
CASTIRGGTGELFF
TGTGCCAGCACAATACGGGGGGGCACCGGGGAGCTGTTTTTT
>TRBV7-9|TRBD2|.|TRBJ2-1
CASSRGLASNEQFF
TGTGCCAGCAGCCGAGGACTAGCTAGTAATGAGCAGTTCTTC
>TRBV5-6|.|few|TRBJ2-3
CASSSLGVPADTQYF
TGTGCCAGCAGCTCCCTGGGGGTCCCGGCGGATACGCAGTATTTT
>TRBV5-1|.|.|TRBJ1-1
CASSLEVRGRNTEAFF
TGCGCCAGCAGCTTGGAGGTTAGGGGCCGGAACACTGAAGCTTTCTTT
>TRBV10-3|.|.|TRBJ1-6
CAISPDRDGNSPLHF
TGTGCCATCAGTCCCGACCGGGACGGGAATTCACCCCTCCACTTT
>TRBV4-3|.|.|TRBJ1-3
CASSQDQGLSGNTIYF
TGCGCCAGCAGCCAAGATCAAGGGTTGTCTGGAAACACCATATATTTT
>TRBV5-1|.|.|TRBJ2-3
CASSPGTITSTDTQYF
TGCGCCAGCAGCCCCGGGACAATAACTAGCACAGATACGCAGTATTTT
>TRBV6-1|.|.|TRBJ1-1
CASSDTGDWAEAFF
TGTGCCAGCAGTGATACGGGGGATTGGGCTGAAGCTTTCTTT
>TRBV6-6|TRBD2|.|TRBJ2-1
CASVGRGGRVYNEQFF
TGTGCCAGCGTTGGGAGGGGAGGAAGGGTCTACAATGAGCAGTTCTTC
>TRBV2|TRBD1|.|TRBJ2-2
CATQGQGLSGELFF
TGTGCCACCCAAGGACAGGGACTTTCCGGGGAGCTGTTTTTT
>TRBV19|.|.|TRBJ1-2
CASRMLDGGYTF
TGTGCCAGTCGAATGTTGGATGGTGGCTACACCTTC
>TRBV11-2|.|.|TRBJ2-7
CASNFDMTGYEQYF
TGTGCCAGCAACTTCGATATGACAGGATACGAGCAGTACTTC
>TRBV6-5|.|.|TRBJ1-1
CASTPQNKNTEAFF
TGTGCCAGCACCCCACAGAACAAGAACACTGAAGCTTTCTTT
>TRBV11-3|.|.|TRBJ2-7
CASSLTVSYEQYF
TGTGCCAGCAGCTTAACAGTTTCCTACGAGCAGTACTTC
>TRBV5-5|.|once|TRBJ2-3
CASSSDSGVFGDTQYF
TGTGCCAGCAGCTCTGACTCTGGGGTTTTTGGAGATACGCAGTATTTT
>TRBV7-9|TRBD1|once|TRBJ1-1
CASNQLDRATEAFF
TGTGCCAGCAACCAATTGGACAGGGCTACTGAAGCTTTCTTT
>TRBV18|TRBD1|.|TRBJ1-4
CASSPQTGTNEKLFF
TGTGCCAGCTCACCTCAGACAGGGACGAATGAAAAACTGTTTTTT
>TRBV30|TRBD1|.|TRBJ2-2
CARDRGQRVGELFF
TGTGCCAGAGACAGGGGGCAAAGAGTCGGGGAGCTGTTTTTT
>TRBV9|TRBD2|.|TRBJ2-1
CASSAGTSYYNEQFF
TGTGCCAGCAGCGCGGGGACTAGCTACTACAATGAGCAGTTCTTC
>TRBV11-1|.|.|TRBJ2-2
CASSQGDGRSNTGELFF
TGTGCCAGCAGCCAGGGCGACGGGAGATCGAACACCGGGGAGCTGTTTTTT
>TRBV7-8|.|once|TRBJ2-5
CASSFTGRETQYF
TGTGCCAGCAGCTTTACAGGGCGGGAGACCCAGTACTTC
>TRBV5-1|TRBD1|.|TRBJ1-2
CASSLQGSGVTNYGYTF
TGCGCCAGCAGCTTACAGGGGTCGGGTGTGACTAACTATGGCTACACCTTC
>TRBV6-5|TRBD1|.|TRBJ2-7
CASSKGQGAYEQYF
TGTGCCAGCAGTAAGGGACAGGGAGCCTACGAGCAGTACTTC
>TRBV6-6|TRBD1|.|TRBJ2-7
CASSYPPDRGTYEQYF
TGTGCCAGCAGTTATCCGCCGGACAGGGGAACCTACGAGCAGTACTTC
>TRBV5-1|TRBD2|.|TRBJ2-1
CASSLSTSLAGGKYNEQFF
TGCGCCAGCAGCTTATCTACAAGCCTAGCGGGGGGGAAGTACAATGAGCAGTTCTTC
>TRBV5-1|TRBD1|.|TRBJ1-4
CASSSGQAGEKLFF
TGCGCCAGCAGCTCCGGACAGGCCGGTGAAAAACTGTTTTTT
>TRBV5-4|.|once|TRBJ2-3
CASSLSDVFTDTQYF
TGTGCCAGCAGCTTGTCTGACGTCTTCACAGATACGCAGTATTTT
>TRBV6-4|.|.|TRBJ1-6
CASSESGFSYNSPLHF
TGTGCCAGCAGTGAGTCAGGGTTCTCCTATAATTCACCCCTCCACTTT
>TRBV27|.|.|TRBJ1-1
CASSYRAGRTEAFF
TGTGCCAGCAGCTATCGGGCAGGTCGGACTGAAGCTTTCTTT
>TRBV30|TRBD2|.|TRBJ2-2
CAFRRAGGNTGELFF
TGTGCCTTTCGACGGGCGGGAGGGAACACCGGGGAGCTGTTTTTT
>TRBV7-2|.|.|TRBJ2-4
CASSLGAGLAKNIQYF
TGTGCCAGCAGCTTAGGTGCGGGTCTAGCCAAAAACATTCAGTACTTC
>TRBV18|TRBD1|.|TRBJ1-1
CASSPGQGLAEAFF
TGTGCCAGCTCACCGGGACAGGGTTTAGCTGAAGCTTTCTTT
>TRBV7-2|.|.|TRBJ1-6
CASSLGTASPLHF
TGTGCCAGCAGCTTAGGGACAGCTTCACCCCTCCACTTT
>TRBV29-1|.|.|TRBJ2-7
CSATTTGSGEQYF
TGCAGCGCTACCACAACAGGGAGTGGAGAGCAGTACTTC
>TRBV27|.|once|TRBJ2-1
CASSFSDYNEQFF
TGTGCCAGCAGTTTCTCGGATTACAATGAGCAGTTCTTC
>TRBV5-1|TRBD1|.|TRBJ2-3
CASRTGPTDTQYF
TGCGCCAGCAGGACAGGGCCCACAGATACGCAGTATTTT
>TRBV6-6|.|.|TRBJ2-5
CASSYLTWQETQYF
TGTGCCAGCAGTTACCTAACTTGGCAAGAGACCCAGTACTTC
>TRBV15|.|.|TRBJ2-1
CATTEGRNNEQFF
TGTGCCACCACCGAGGGAAGGAACAATGAGCAGTTCTTC
>TRBV11-3|TRBD1|once|TRBJ2-5
CASSKQGAEETQYF
TGTGCCAGCAGCAAGCAGGGGGCCGAAGAGACCCAGTACTTC
>TRBV7-9|.|.|TRBJ2-1
CASSAGAWTVNEQFF
TGTGCCAGCAGCGCGGGGGCCTGGACGGTCAATGAGCAGTTCTTC
>TRBV10-2|.|.|TRBJ1-2
CASSDDGAAYGYTF
TGCGCCAGCAGTGACGACGGTGCTGCCTATGGCTACACCTTC